These 27 T cell receptor beta chains originate from one sample sequenced in a study of regulatory T cells in long-lasting Graves disease. Time point noted: persistent/refractory GD, antithyroid drugs over 5 years with positive TRAb. After RNA was extracted from PBMCs, the TCR library was made from it. Arm-PCR with iRepertoire HTBI primers amplified the CDR3 regions for these TCR beta libraries. TCRdb analysed the multiplex PCR reads with MiXCR anew, one entry per CDR3 protein. Altogether 400,000 or so distinct CDR3 sequences are present, around 20% being singletons, with the ten largest covering less than 25%. Specimen: peripheral blood mononuclear cells (PBMCs), collected when the disease was refractory, from a patient treated with antithyroid drugs. The source is a female donor with Graves disease.

This clonotype was observed a handful of times. The rearrangement links TRBV19 to TRBJ1-5, with 12 bases that match TRBD1. The V gene's germline CDR1 is LNHDA and CDR2 SQIVND (reference sequence). V gave up 3 bases and J gave up 7 bases; unmatched junction bases: 7. This CDR3 is 16 amino acids long. This CDR3 reads CASSILGQGALQPQHF. CDR3 in DNA: TGTGCCAGTAGTATTCTGGGACAGGGGGCTCTGCAGCCCCAGCATTTT.

This clonotype was observed a handful of times. The V and J genes are TRBV28 and TRBJ2-2; D uncertain. The CDR3 has 14 residues. Germline CDR1 and CDR2: MDHEN and SYDVKM. V was shortened by 2 bases and J by 6 bases, with 10 bases between the two germline ends. The CDR3 here is CASSLTLIAGELFF. CDR3 coding DNA: TGTGCCAGCAGTTTAACGCTGATCGCCGGGGAGCTGTTTTTT.

This clonotype was counted many times. The rearrangement joins TRBV11-2 to TRBJ2-5; the D is unclear. Germline CDR1 is SGHAT and CDR2 is FQNNGV. The CDR3 totals 12 residues. The V end was cut by 5 bases, the J end by 5 bases, with 9 bases between. The CDR3 is CASSQMGETQYF. The CDR3 nucleotides are TGTGCCAGCAGCCAAATGGGCGAGACCCAGTACTTC.

This clonotype has more than one count but fewer than ten. The chain carries TRBV6-5 and TRBJ1-1, with 9 bases aligning to TRBD1. The CDR3 is 14 amino acids. Per germline, CDR1 MNHEY and CDR2 SVGAGI. J gave up 9 bases and V 4 bases, and 9 bases lay outside the gene matches. The CDR3 DNA reads as TGTGCCAGCAGTTTTCAACAGGGGGCAACTAAAGCTTTCTTT. This translates into CASSFQQGATKAFF.

This sequence joins TRBV19 and TRBJ1-1; D uncertain. Trimming took 3 bases from V and 0 from J, leaving 8 bases between them. Germline values: CDR1 LNHDA, CDR2 SQIVND (reference sequence). This CDR3 has 14 amino acids. As DNA, the CDR3 is TGTGCCAGTAGTATCAGGTCGGTGAACACTGAAGCTTTCTTT. Residues: CASSIRSVNTEAFF.

This clonotype came up many times. The chain carries TRBV12-3 or TRBV12-4 and TRBJ2-4; possible D gene TRBD2, 6 bases. V was pared by 5 bases and J by 1 base, with 15 bases between. This CDR3 region has 16 residues. CDR3 DNA sequence: TGTGCCAGCAGTCCCTCGGGGGAGTTCGCCAAAAACATTCAGTACTTC. It codes for CASSPSGEFAKNIQYF.

This clonotype has a handful of counts. V and J are TRBV7-9 and TRBJ1-1; possibly TRBD1 for D (5 bases). The V end lost 5 bases, the J end lost 7 bases, and 11 bases lay between the germline ends. This CDR3 comprises 12 residues. CDR1 and CDR2 (germline): SEHNR, FQNEAQ (reference sequence). CDR3 DNA sequence: TGTGCCAGCAGCCGACCCGGGGGTGAAGCTTTCTTT. Translated: CASSRPGGEAFF.

This clonotype turned up a few times. This chain uses TRBV7-2 with TRBJ2-7; 8 bases line up with TRBD1. This CDR3 has 15 amino acids. Germline V gene data show CDR1 as SGHTA and CDR2 as FQGNSA. V dropped 0 bases and J dropped 4; count of bases not matched to a gene: 5. In DNA, the CDR3 is TGTGCCAGCAGCTTAGCGTTGGGACAGGCGTACGAGCAGTACTTC. Translation: CASSLALGQAYEQYF.

This clonotype appeared many times. This chain joins TRBV12-3 or TRBV12-4 and TRBJ2-2, with TRBD2 matching 8 bases. The CDR3 loop spans 14 amino acids. V gave up 4 bases and J gave up 6 bases; unmatched junction bases: 4. CDR3 residues: CASSSGGPSGELFF. The CDR3 DNA sequence: TGTGCCAGCAGTTCGGGAGGGCCCTCCGGGGAGCTGTTTTTT.

This clonotype has a handful of counts. The chain couples TRBV7-2 to TRBJ2-7; D remains unclear. Germline V gene sequence: CDR1 SGHTA, CDR2 FQGNSA. The CDR3 length is 16 residues. V gave up 1 base and J gave up 2 bases, with 15 bases separating them. CDR3 sequence: CASSLDATGGTYEQYF. As DNA, the CDR3 is TGTGCCAGCAGCTTAGACGCGACTGGCGGAACCTACGAGCAGTACTTC.

V is TRBV3-1 and J is TRBJ1-1; D gene ambiguous. Trimming removed 0 bases from V and 3 bases from J, with 14 bases in between. CDR1 and CDR2 (germline): LGHDT, YNNKEL (reference sequence). The CDR3 covers 16 residues. The CDR3 sequence: CASSQDYGMADTEAFF. The CDR3 DNA follows: TGTGCCAGCAGCCAAGATTATGGGATGGCGGACACTGAAGCTTTCTTT.

The J gene is TRBJ2-3, the V gene TRBV11-2; 10 bases fit TRBD2. Germline V gene sequence: CDR1 SGHAT, CDR2 FQNNGV. Trimming at V came to 2 bases and at J to 4 bases, leaving 18 bases not matched to a gene. The CDR3 is made up of 20 amino acids. The CDR3 sequence is CASSLPKEREGRYRSDTQYF. CDR3 in DNA: TGTGCCAGCAGCTTACCCAAGGAGCGGGAGGGCCGCTATAGGTCAGATACGCAGTATTTT.

This clonotype was observed a few times. This sequence joins TRBV29-1 and TRBJ2-7; 7 nucleotides line up with TRBD1. This CDR3 comprises 12 residues. Germline CDR1 reads SQVTM; CDR2 reads ANQGSEA. The V segment lost 7 bases and the J segment 6 bases; nucleotides outside the gene matches: 9. This CDR3 is CSAGEGAIEQYF. The CDR3, as DNA: TGCAGCGCCGGTGAGGGGGCGATCGAGCAGTACTTC.

To note about this clonotype: This could be a read error, since a much larger clone is one nucleotide away. The CDR3 DNA reads TGTGCCAGCAGCCTCAGACAGGGTGCTAATGAAAAACTGGTTTTT. It is translated as CASSLRQGANEKLVF. The chain couples TRBV6-1 to TRBJ1-4, with 7 bases fitting TRBD1. The CDR3 spans 15 residues. The germline gives CDR1 MNHNS, CDR2 SASEGT.

The V call is TRBV28, the J call TRBJ2-5, with D maybe TRBD1 (5 bases). This CDR3 contains 15 residues. Per the germline V gene, CDR1 is MDHEN and CDR2 is SYDVKM. V gave up 4 bases and J gave up 0 bases, with 12 bases separating them. The CDR3 DNA reads TGTGCCAGCAGTTCCACAGGAGCTTACCAAGAGACCCAGTACTTC. It specifies CASSSTGAYQETQYF.

This clonotype was recorded a few times. The V call is TRBV20-1, the J call TRBJ2-3; D gene uncertain. Germline CDR1 reads DFQATT; CDR2 reads SNEGSKA (reference sequence). The CDR3 covers 11 residues. Trimming shortened V by 2 bases and J by 6 bases, and 6 bases separated the two germline ends. The CDR3 sequence: CSARFPDTQYF. DNA for the CDR3: TGCAGTGCTAGATTTCCGGATACGCAGTATTTT.

This clonotype appeared a few times. The J gene is TRBJ2-7, the V gene TRBV6-1; D is uncertain. The germline V and J ends were trimmed by 5 bases and 0 bases, with 11 bases remaining between them. This CDR3 region has 14 residues. Looked up from germline, CDR1 is MNHNS and CDR2 is SASEGT. The DNA for the CDR3 is TGTGCCAGCAGTCGACCCAGTCCCTCCTACGAGCAGTACTTC. Translating it yields CASSRPSPSYEQYF.

The V call is TRBV6-2 or TRBV6-3, the J call TRBJ1-2; possibly TRBD1 for D (5 bases). Germline V gene lookup returns CDR1 MNHEY and CDR2 SVGEGT. The CDR3 has 15 amino acids. Trimming pared 5 bases from V and 2 bases from J, leaving 15 bases between. CDR3 sequence: CASSEGAGRNYGYTF. The CDR3 coding sequence is TGTGCCAGCAGTGAAGGGGCAGGGCGGAACTATGGCTACACCTTC.

The chain uses TRBV18 and TRBJ1-4; D remains unclear. Between the trimmed V and J ends, which lost 3 bases and 5 bases, there was a span of 7 bases. This CDR3 contains 13 residues. The germline V gene has CDR1 KGHSH and CDR2 LQKENI. The DNA of the CDR3 is TGTGCCAGCTCACCGGGAAGGAATGAAAAACTGTTTTTT. The encoded protein is CASSPGRNEKLFF.

This clonotype was detected ten times or more. CDR3 residues: CASSLRRLAGDHEQYF. The CDR3 region has the DNA TGTGCCAGCAGTCTCCGACGACTAGCGGGAGATCACGAGCAGTACTTC. This chain connects TRBV28 to TRBJ2-7; 12 bases are shared with TRBD2. The length of the CDR3 is 16 residues. V lost 5 bases to trimming and J lost 5 bases; unmatched junction nucleotides: 10. Germline loops: CDR1 MDHEN, CDR2 SYDVKM.

This clonotype was counted ten times or more. The rearrangement links TRBV2 to TRBJ1-5; D remains ambiguous. Germline V gives CDR1 SNHLY, CDR2 FYNNEI. The CDR3 covers 14 residues. The V end lost 2 bases, the J end lost 3 bases, and 8 bases lay between the germline ends. The CDR3 region is CASSEQLPNQPQHF. The DNA for the CDR3 is TGTGCCAGCAGTGAACAACTGCCCAATCAGCCCCAGCATTTT.

This clonotype was recorded a few times. The V and J genes are TRBV19 and TRBJ1-2; TRBD1 might be the D (6 bases). V lost 3 bases to trimming and J lost 2 bases, with 10 bases between them. Looked up from germline, CDR1 is LNHDA and CDR2 is SQIVND (reference sequence). There are 14 residues in the CDR3. CDR3 loop: CASSMGHLNYGYTF. CDR3 nucleotide sequence: TGTGCCAGTAGTATGGGACATTTAAACTATGGCTACACCTTC.

The CDR3: CASSLGQGGPEAFF. Written as DNA, the CDR3 is TGTGCCAGCAGTTTGGGACAGGGGGGACCCGAAGCTTTCTTT. The genes are TRBV11-2 and TRBJ1-1; 11 positions match TRBD1. V shed 6 bases and J 8 bases; nucleotides not matched to a gene: 8. The CDR3 has 14 residues. Looked up from germline, CDR1 is SGHAT and CDR2 is FQNNGV.

This rearrangement joins TRBV9 to TRBJ2-5, with 8 bases matching TRBD2. V lost 0 bases, J lost 6 bases, and 4 bases stayed unmatched. The length of the CDR3 is 14 residues. The germline V gene has CDR1 SGDLS and CDR2 YYNGEE. CDR3 sequence: CASSVASGSQTQYF. The CDR3 region has the DNA TGTGCCAGCAGCGTAGCAAGCGGGAGCCAGACCCAGTACTTC.

A few counts support this clonotype. The V and J genes are TRBV20-1 and TRBJ2-5, with D tentatively TRBD2 (5 bases). The CDR3 extends over 15 amino acids. Germline V lookup: CDR1 DFQATT, CDR2 SNEGSKA (reference sequence). V shed 0 bases and J shed 2 bases, with 13 bases lying between them. CDR3 region: CSAREGRTQQETQYF. The DNA of the CDR3 is TGCAGTGCTAGAGAGGGTAGGACTCAACAAGAGACCCAGTACTTC.

In this sample, this clonotype turned up many times. V usage is TRBV12-3 or TRBV12-4 and J usage is TRBJ2-2; 7 nucleotides align to TRBD1. The CDR3 runs 15 residues. V shed 2 bases, J shed 7 bases, and the junction held 7 bases outside the gene matches. The CDR3: CASSLSAGGGGELFF. The CDR3 nucleotides are TGTGCCAGCAGTTTATCGGCAGGGGGTGGCGGGGAGCTGTTTTTT.

This clonotype was counted at least ten times. The V gene is TRBV12-3 or TRBV12-4, the J gene TRBJ2-2; D call uncertain. Trimming cost V 7 bases and J 8 bases, with 11 bases left between them. The CDR3 consists of 12 residues. CDR3 in DNA: TGTGCCAGCACCCTCGAAAGAGGGGAGCTGTTTTTT. This encodes CASTLERGELFF.